This TCR beta chain is drawn from a study of blood T cell repertoires in COVID-19. Overall study: Sites in the United States, Italy and Spain provided acute and convalescent COVID-19 samples. The analysed material was cDNA or gDNA that came from T cells, B-cell-depleted T cells, or PBMCs.

CDR3 length: 11 amino acids. Germline V gene lookup returns CDR1 MNHNS and CDR2 SASEGT. V lost 2 bases, J lost 11 bases, and 9 bases lay in between. In the original processing: Quantification of nucleated cells was approximated via reference gene primer amplification. Sequencing was performed with immunoSEQ multiplex PCR; in TCRdb, only in-frame clones are kept and a portion is missing. The V and J calls and clone size were taken over from that table, and D and trimming were inferred from the DNA. Here the sample spans a few hundred thousand clones, 80% to 90% being singletons. The sequenced sample was peripheral blood. The chain has TRBV6-1 and TRBJ1-1; D is unresolved. The origin of this receptor is a man aged 35-49 years with acute or convalescent COVID-19. CDR3 loop: CASSENSLAFF. Written as DNA, the CDR3 is TGTGCCAGCAGTGAAAACAGTCTCGCTTTCTTT.